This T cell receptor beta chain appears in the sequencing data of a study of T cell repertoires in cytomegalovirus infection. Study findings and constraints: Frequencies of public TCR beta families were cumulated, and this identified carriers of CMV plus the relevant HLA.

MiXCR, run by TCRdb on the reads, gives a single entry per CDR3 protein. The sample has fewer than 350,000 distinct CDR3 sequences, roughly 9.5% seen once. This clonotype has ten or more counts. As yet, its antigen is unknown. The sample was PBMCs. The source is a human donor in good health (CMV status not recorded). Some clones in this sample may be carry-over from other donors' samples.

The CDR3 here is CASSLESVAVNTGELFF. As DNA, the CDR3 is TGTGCCAGCAGCTTAGAGTCCGTAGCGGTGAACACCGGGGAGCTGTTTTTT. This chain links TRBV7-8 with TRBJ2-2; D might be TRBD2 (6 bases). This CDR3 is 17 amino acids long. Germline V gene data show CDR1 as SGHVS and CDR2 as FQNEAQ. The V end lost 1 base, the J end lost 1 base, and 13 bases lay between the germline ends.